Presented here are 19 T cell receptor beta chains from one specimen sequenced in a study of CD8 T cell repertoires and HIV-1 epitope variants. TCRdb keeps only in-frame clones here, not all; method: immunoSEQ multiplex PCR. The sample lists roughly 4,200 clones, around 68% seen once, with roughly 44% in the top ten. Their antigens remain unidentified. Material for sequencing was cultured CD8+ T cells derived from PBMCs. The origin of the receptors is a male donor with HIV.

This clone was detected a few times. The chain has TRBV9 and TRBJ2-5, with TRBD2 matching over 7 bases. V was clipped by 3 bases and J by 6 bases; unmatched bases: 11. Per germline, CDR1 SGDLS and CDR2 YYNGEE. The length of the CDR3 is 15 residues. The CDR3 spells CASSGRDYERQTQYF. In DNA form, the CDR3 reads TGTGCCAGCAGCGGCCGGGACTATGAGCGGCAGACCCAGTACTTC.

V usage is TRBV7-2 and J usage is TRBJ1-2, with TRBD1 matching 7 bases. The CDR3 is 15 amino acids. Germline lookup yields CDR1 SGHTA and CDR2 FQGNSA. V trimming: 5 bases; J trimming: 7 bases; junction bases outside the gene matches: 13. The CDR3 sequence: CASSLGDSGRGGYTF. The CDR3 DNA sequence: TGTGCCAGCAGCCTAGGGGACAGCGGGAGGGGTGGCTACACCTTC.

There are a few counts of this clone. This chain links TRBV6-5 with TRBJ2-3; D is possibly TRBD2 (5 bases). This CDR3 has 14 amino acids. Per the germline V gene, CDR1 is MNHEY and CDR2 is SVGAGI. V was pared by 5 bases and J by 8 bases, with 17 bases between. The CDR3 loop reads CASSPGLRDGTQYF. The CDR3 bases are TGTGCCAGCAGTCCTGGACTGAGAGACGGTACGCAGTATTTT.

The chain carries TRBV27 and TRBJ2-5, with a weak D call TRBD1 (6 bases). Judging by the DNA end, TRBJ2-7 fits better; the J call may be wrong. Looked up from germline, CDR1 is MNHEY and CDR2 is SMNVEV (reference sequence). CDR3 length: 13 amino acids. The CDR3 bases are TGTGCCAGCAGTTCTACAGGGTCCTACGAGCAGTACTTC. This sequence encodes CASSSTGSYEQYF.

This clone came up a few times. This chain links TRBV13 with TRBJ1-6, with no clear D. The CDR3 totals 13 residues. V was trimmed by 3 bases and J by 16 bases, leaving 16 bases between them. The V gene's germline CDR1 is PRHDT and CDR2 FYEKMQ (reference sequence). CDR3 sequence (DNA): TGTGCCAGCAGCTTTAGTACCCCAGGACCACTCCACTTT. It specifies CASSFSTPGPLHF.

This clone was observed a single time. V gene TRBV15 combines with J gene TRBJ1-1; D might be TRBD1 (5 bases). Trimming took off 1 base at V and 2 bases at J, with 20 bases between the two ends. Germline CDR1 LNHNV, CDR2 YYDKDF (reference sequence). This CDR3 spans 18 amino acids. CDR3 DNA sequence: TGTGCCACCAGCAGAGCAAATCCGTTCGGGACGGATAACACTGAAGCTTTCTTT. Protein: CATSRANPFGTDNTEAFF.

This clone appeared once. The chain joins TRBV7-9 to TRBJ2-7, with D uncertain. The CDR3 runs 14 residues. Germline V gene sequence: CDR1 SEHNR, CDR2 FQNEAQ (reference sequence). Trimming pared 6 bases from V and 2 bases from J, leaving 14 bases between. The CDR3 loop reads CASSSDVSAYEQYF. The CDR3 DNA sequence: TGTGCCAGCAGTTCAGATGTCTCGGCCTACGAGCAGTACTTC.

V is TRBV9 and J is TRBJ2-2, with 8 bases that match TRBD2. This CDR3 spans 16 amino acids. Trimming at V came to 4 bases and at J to 7 bases, leaving 12 bases not matched to a gene. CDR1 is SGDLS, CDR2 YYNGEE, per germline. The CDR3 here is CASSTPRGGADGELFF. The CDR3 DNA reads TGTGCCAGCAGCACCCCCCGGGGGGGGGCGGACGGGGAGCTGTTTTTT. Supplemented by reference TRBV9 and TRBJ2-2, the full variable domain reads DSGVTQTPKHLITATGQRVTLRCSPRSGDLSVYWYQQSLDQGLQFLIQYYNGEERAKGNILERFSAQQFPDLHSELNLSSLELGDSALYFCASSTPRGGADGELFFGEGSRLTVL.

V gene TRBV7-9 combines with J gene TRBJ2-3; no firm D call. V was cut by 1 base and J by 1 base, with 9 bases left in between. CDR1 is SEHNR and CDR2 is FQNEAQ in the germline V gene (reference sequence). The CDR3 loop spans 15 amino acids. This CDR3 is CASSLVEQRTDTQYF. Here the CDR3 DNA reads TGTGCCAGCAGCTTAGTTGAGCAGCGCACAGATACGCAGTATTTT.

The chain uses TRBV6-5 and TRBJ2-1, with D tentatively TRBD1 (5 bases). The CDR3 length is 14 residues. V dropped 2 bases and J dropped 6 bases, with 11 bases sitting between them. Looked up from germline, CDR1 is MNHEY and CDR2 is SVGAGI. The DNA of the CDR3 is TGTGCCAGCAGTTACGACAGTTCCCTCAATGAGCAGTTCTTC. Translated, it gives CASSYDSSLNEQFF.

This clone was found once. The V and J genes are TRBV2 and TRBJ2-4, with D uncertain. This CDR3 is built from 11 residues. Germline values: CDR1 SNHLY, CDR2 FYNNEI. Trimming shortened V by 3 bases and J by 6 bases, and 3 bases separated the two germline ends. Here the CDR3 reads CASSDSNIQYF. In DNA form, the CDR3 reads TGTGCCAGCAGTGACTCAAACATTCAGTACTTC.

V usage is TRBV10-3 and J usage is TRBJ2-6, with 12 bases matching TRBD1. Germline lookup yields CDR1 ENHRY and CDR2 SYGVKD. The CDR3 runs to 18 residues. V shed 4 bases, J shed 0 bases, and the junction held 4 bases outside the gene matches. The CDR3 is CAISGGQGAGSGANVLTF. The CDR3, as DNA: TGTGCCATCAGTGGGGGACAGGGGGCGGGCTCTGGGGCCAACGTCCTGACTTTC.

Only one count was recorded for this clone. The V gene is TRBV28, the J gene TRBJ2-2; D perhaps matches TRBD2 (6 bases). Germline lookup yields CDR1 MDHEN and CDR2 SYDVKM. The V end was cut by 4 bases, the J end by 2 bases, with 11 bases between. This CDR3 spans 15 amino acids. CDR3 region: CASSSIADNTGELFF. The CDR3 DNA is TGTGCCAGCAGTTCCATAGCGGATAACACCGGGGAGCTGTTTTTT.

This clone was observed a few times. The CDR3 here is CASSDRNTGELFF. The CDR3 DNA reads as TGTGCCAGCAGTGACAGGAACACCGGGGAGCTGTTTTTT. The chain combines TRBV6-4 with TRBJ2-2; D gene unclear. V gave up 2 bases and J gave up 1 base, with 2 bases separating them. This CDR3 has 13 residues. From germline, CDR1 is MRHNA and CDR2 SNTAGT.

The V and J genes are TRBV30 and TRBJ2-7; 9 bases line up with TRBD2. V was clipped by 2 bases and J by 6 bases; unmatched bases: 5. The CDR3 has 13 residues. Germline CDR1 is GTSNPN and CDR2 is SVGIG (reference sequence). CDR3 DNA: TGTGCCTGGAGTCCATCGACTAGCGGCGAGCAGTACTTC. Translation: CAWSPSTSGEQYF.

The rearrangement uses TRBV10-1 and TRBJ2-1; 12 bases align to TRBD2. CDR1 WNHNN and CDR2 SYGVQD come from the germline V gene (reference sequence). The V and J ends lost 0 bases and 4 bases, in that order; junction bases with no gene match: 10. The CDR3 covers 19 residues. In nucleotides, the CDR3 is TGCGCCAGCAGTGAGTCTATCCGACTAGCGGGAGTGGAATACAATGAGCAGTTCTTC. Translation gives CASSESIRLAGVEYNEQFF.

J is TRBJ1-2 and V is TRBV28; D remains unclear. There are 15 residues in the CDR3. Deletions cut 2 bases from V and 8 bases from J, with 18 bases between. CDR1 is MDHEN and CDR2 is SYDVKM in the germline V gene. The CDR3 nucleotides read TGTGCCAGCAGTTTAGAAGGGTACCCACTTTGGGGCTACACCTTC. Amino acid sequence: CASSLEGYPLWGYTF.

The CDR3 DNA follows: TGTGCCAGCAGTGTCTCGGCGAGTGGGAACTATGGCTACACCTTC. This codes for CASSVSASGNYGYTF. The chain employs TRBV6-1 and TRBJ1-2, with D uncertain. Germline CDR1 reads MNHNS; CDR2 reads SASEGT. The length of the CDR3 is 15 residues. V was shortened by 4 bases and J by 2 bases, with 14 bases between the two germline ends.

This clone occurred a few times. The rearrangement links TRBV6-5 to TRBJ2-7; TRBD2 might be the D (7 bases). Germline lookup yields CDR1 MNHEY and CDR2 SVGAGI. This CDR3 has 15 amino acids. V gave up 3 bases and J gave up 4 bases, with 16 bases separating them. CDR3 protein: CASSYSPGGLYEQYF. In nucleotides, the CDR3 is TGTGCCAGCAGTTATTCGCCCGGGGGGCTTTACGAGCAGTACTTC.